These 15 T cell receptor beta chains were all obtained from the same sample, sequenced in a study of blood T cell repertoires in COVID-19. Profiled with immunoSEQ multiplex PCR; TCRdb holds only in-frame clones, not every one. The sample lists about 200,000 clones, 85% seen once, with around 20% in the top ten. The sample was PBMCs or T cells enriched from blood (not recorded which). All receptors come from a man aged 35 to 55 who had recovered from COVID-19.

CDR3 protein: CASSLGGDQPQHF. CDR3 sequence (DNA): TGCGCCAGCAGCTTGGGTGGAGATCAGCCCCAGCATTTT. The rearrangement links TRBV5-1 to TRBJ1-5; D remains unclear. Germline CDR1 SGHRS, CDR2 YFSETQ. This CDR3 spans 13 amino acids. Trimming stripped 0 bases from V and 5 bases from J, with 6 bases between. The full variable domain, rest sourced from reference TRBV5-1 and TRBJ1-5, is KAGVTQTPRYLIKTRGQQVTLSCSPISGHRSVSWYQQTPGQGLQFLFEYFSETQRNKGNFPGRFSGRQFSNSRSEMNVSTLELGDSALYLCASSLGGDQPQHFGDGTRLSIL.

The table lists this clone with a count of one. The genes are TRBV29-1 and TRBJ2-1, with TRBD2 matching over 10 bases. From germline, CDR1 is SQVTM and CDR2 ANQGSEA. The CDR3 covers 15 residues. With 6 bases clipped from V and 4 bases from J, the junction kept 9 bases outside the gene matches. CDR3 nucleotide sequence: TGCAGCGTCGCCAGAGCGGGAGGGGGGTACAATGAGCAGTTCTTC. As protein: CSVARAGGGYNEQFF.

This chain's CDR3 is CAWSRGDTDTQYF. In nucleotides, the CDR3 is TGTGCCTGGAGTCGGGGGGACACAGATACGCAGTATTTT. The gene calls are TRBV30 and TRBJ2-3; 7 positions agree with TRBD2. The CDR3 extends over 13 amino acids. After removal of 2 bases from V and 2 bases from J, the junction contained 1 base not matched to a gene. Germline assignment: CDR1 GTSNPN and CDR2 SVGIG (reference sequence).

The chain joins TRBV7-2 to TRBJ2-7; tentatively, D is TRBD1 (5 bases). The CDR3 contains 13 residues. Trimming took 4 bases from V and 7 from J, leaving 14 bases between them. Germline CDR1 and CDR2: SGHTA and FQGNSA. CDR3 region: CASSSTRVEEQYF. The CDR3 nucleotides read TGTGCCAGCAGCTCGACCAGGGTGGAGGAGCAGTACTTC.

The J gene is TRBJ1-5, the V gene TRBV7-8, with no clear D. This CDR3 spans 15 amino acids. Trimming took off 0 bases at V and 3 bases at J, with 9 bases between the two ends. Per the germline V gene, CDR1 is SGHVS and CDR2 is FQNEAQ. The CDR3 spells CASSLAPNSNQPQHF. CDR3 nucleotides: TGTGCCAGCAGCTTAGCCCCAAACTCCAATCAGCCCCAGCATTTT.

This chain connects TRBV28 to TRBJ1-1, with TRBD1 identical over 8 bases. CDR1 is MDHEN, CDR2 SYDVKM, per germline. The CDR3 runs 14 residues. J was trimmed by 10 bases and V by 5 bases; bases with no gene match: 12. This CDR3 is CASSPMTGAQGAFF. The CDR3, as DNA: TGTGCCAGCAGTCCAATGACAGGGGCGCAAGGAGCTTTCTTT.

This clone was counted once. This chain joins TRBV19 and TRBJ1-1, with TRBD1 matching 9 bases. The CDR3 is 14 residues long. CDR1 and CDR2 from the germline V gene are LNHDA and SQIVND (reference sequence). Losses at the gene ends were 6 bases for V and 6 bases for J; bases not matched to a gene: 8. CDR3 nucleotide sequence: TGTGCCAGTAGGATCGACAGGGGGTCCCCTGAAGCTTTCTTT. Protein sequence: CASRIDRGSPEAFF.

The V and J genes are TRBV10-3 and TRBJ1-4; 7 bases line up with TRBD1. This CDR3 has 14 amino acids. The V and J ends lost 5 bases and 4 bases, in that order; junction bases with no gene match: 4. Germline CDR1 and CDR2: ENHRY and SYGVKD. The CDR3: CAISTGADNEKLFF. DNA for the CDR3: TGTGCCATCAGTACAGGGGCGGATAATGAAAAACTGTTTTTT.

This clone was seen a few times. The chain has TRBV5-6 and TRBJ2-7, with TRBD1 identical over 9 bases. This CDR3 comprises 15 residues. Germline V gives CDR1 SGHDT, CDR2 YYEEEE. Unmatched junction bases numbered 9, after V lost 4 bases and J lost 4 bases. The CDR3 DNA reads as TGTGCCAGCAGCCTCCCGGGACAGGGAGGGTACGAGCAGTACTTC. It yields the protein CASSLPGQGGYEQYF.

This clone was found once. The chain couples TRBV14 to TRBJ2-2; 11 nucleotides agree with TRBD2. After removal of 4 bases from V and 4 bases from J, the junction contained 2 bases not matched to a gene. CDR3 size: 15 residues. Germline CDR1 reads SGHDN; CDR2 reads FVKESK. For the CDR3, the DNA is TGTGCCAGCAGCCGACTAGCGGGACCCACCGGGGAGCTGTTTTTT. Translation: CASSRLAGPTGELFF.

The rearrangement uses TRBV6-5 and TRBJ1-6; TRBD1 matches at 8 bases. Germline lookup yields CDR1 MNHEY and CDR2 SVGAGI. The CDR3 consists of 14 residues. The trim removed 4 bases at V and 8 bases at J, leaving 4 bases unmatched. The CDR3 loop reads CASSWTGSDSPLHF. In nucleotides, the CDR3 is TGTGCCAGCAGTTGGACAGGGTCGGATTCACCCCTCCACTTT.

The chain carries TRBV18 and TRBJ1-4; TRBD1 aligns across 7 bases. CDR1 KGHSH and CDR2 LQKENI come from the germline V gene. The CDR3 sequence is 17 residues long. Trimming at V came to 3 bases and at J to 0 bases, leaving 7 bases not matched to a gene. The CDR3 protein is CASSPRQGLATNEKLFF. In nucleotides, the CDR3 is TGTGCCAGCTCACCGCGACAGGGACTAGCAACTAATGAAAAACTGTTTTTT. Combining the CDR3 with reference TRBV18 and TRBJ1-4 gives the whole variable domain NAGVMQNPRHLVRRRGQEARLRCSPMKGHSHVYWYRQLPEEGLKFMVYLQKENIIDESGMPKERFSAEFPKEGPSILRIQQVVRGDSAAYFCASSPRQGLATNEKLFFGSGTQLSVL.

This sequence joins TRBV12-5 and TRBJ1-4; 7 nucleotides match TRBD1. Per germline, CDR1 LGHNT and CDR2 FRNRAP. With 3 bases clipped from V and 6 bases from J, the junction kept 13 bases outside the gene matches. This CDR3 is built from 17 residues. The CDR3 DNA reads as TGTGCTAGTGGTTTCCTGATCAAAGACAGGGCGCATGAAAAACTGTTTTTT. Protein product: CASGFLIKDRAHEKLFF.

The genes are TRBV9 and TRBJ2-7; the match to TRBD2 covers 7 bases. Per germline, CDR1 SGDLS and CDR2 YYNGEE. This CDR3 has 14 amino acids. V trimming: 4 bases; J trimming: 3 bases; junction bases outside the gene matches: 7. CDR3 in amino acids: CASSSSGEVYEQYF. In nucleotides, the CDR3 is TGTGCCAGCAGCTCAAGCGGGGAGGTCTACGAGCAGTACTTC.

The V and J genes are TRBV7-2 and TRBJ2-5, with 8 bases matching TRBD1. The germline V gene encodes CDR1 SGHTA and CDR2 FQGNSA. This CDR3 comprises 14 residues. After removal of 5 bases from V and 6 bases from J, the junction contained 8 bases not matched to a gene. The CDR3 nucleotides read TGTGCCAGCAGCCCCGGACAGGGTGAAAAGACCCAGTACTTC. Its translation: CASSPGQGEKTQYF.